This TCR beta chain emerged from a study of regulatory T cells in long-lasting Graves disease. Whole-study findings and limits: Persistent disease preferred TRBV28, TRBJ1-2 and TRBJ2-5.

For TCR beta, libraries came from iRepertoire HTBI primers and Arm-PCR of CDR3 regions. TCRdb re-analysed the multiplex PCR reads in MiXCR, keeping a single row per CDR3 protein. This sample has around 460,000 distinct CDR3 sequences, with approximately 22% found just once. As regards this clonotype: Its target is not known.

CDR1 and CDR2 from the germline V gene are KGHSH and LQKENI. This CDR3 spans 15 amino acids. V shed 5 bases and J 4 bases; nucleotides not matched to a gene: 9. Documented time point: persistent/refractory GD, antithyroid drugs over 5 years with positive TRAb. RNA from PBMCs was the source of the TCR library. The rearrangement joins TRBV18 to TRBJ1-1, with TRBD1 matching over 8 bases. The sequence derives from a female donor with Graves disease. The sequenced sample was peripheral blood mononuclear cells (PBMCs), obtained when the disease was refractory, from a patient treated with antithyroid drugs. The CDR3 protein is CASSTSTGERTEAFF. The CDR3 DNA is TGTGCCAGCTCAACATCGACAGGGGAGCGCACTGAAGCTTTCTTT.